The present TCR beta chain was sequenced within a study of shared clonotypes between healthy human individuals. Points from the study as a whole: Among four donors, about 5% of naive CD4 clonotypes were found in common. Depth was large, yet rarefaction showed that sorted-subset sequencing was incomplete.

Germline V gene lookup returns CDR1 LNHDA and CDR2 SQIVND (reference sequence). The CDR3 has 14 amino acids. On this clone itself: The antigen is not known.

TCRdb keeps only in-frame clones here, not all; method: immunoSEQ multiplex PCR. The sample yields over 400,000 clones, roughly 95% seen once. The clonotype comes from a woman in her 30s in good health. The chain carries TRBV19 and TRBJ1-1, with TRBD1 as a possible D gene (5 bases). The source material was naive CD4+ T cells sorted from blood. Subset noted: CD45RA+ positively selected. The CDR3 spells CASGPRGMNTEAFF. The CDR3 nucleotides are TGTGCAAGCGGCCCCCGGGGGATGAACACTGAAGCTTTCTTT.